This TCR beta chain was recovered during a study of cytomegalovirus exposure and HLA in healthy donors. Germline lookup yields CDR1 MNHEY and CDR2 SVGAGI. V lost 0 bases and J 1 base, leaving 4 bases between the germline ends. This CDR3 has 13 amino acids. Sampled while nominally healthy, donors likely had unrecorded immune exposures. 60 Vbeta and 13 Jbeta primers were used in PCR. Assay: immunoSEQ multiplex PCR; the TCRdb copy retains only in-frame clones and omits some. The profile shows 140,000 to 150,000 clones, roughly 10% of them singletons. Source material: PBMCs. The chain combines TRBV6-5 with TRBJ2-7; no firm D call. The clonotype originates from a man over 45 in good health and CMV-seronegative. CDR3 amino acids: CASSYSTSYEQYF. The CDR3 DNA reads TGTGCCAGCAGTTACTCAACATCCTACGAGCAGTACTTC.